One sample yielded the 24 T cell receptor beta chains listed below, sequenced in a study of post-analysis software for immune sequencing data. Overall study results and limits: When patients were compared with controls, about five TRBV segments were more frequent, TRBV5-6, TRBV5-1 and TRBV20-1 among them.

These receptors are not linked to any known antigen. The library was made from cDNA and included unique molecular identifiers. TCRdb processed the PCR reads anew with MiXCR; each CDR3 protein has one entry. The sample contains roughly 800,000 distinct CDR3 sequences, less than 35% of which appear only once. The sample taken for sequencing was blood. All receptors come from a girl aged 10 to 17 with multiple sclerosis.

This clonotype was picked up a small number of times. The chain has TRBV6-1 and TRBJ1-5; D possibly corresponds to TRBD1 (5 bases). V was pared by 6 bases and J by 3 bases, with 15 bases between. The CDR3 spans 15 residues. CDR1 is MNHNS and CDR2 is SASEGT in the germline V gene. In DNA, the CDR3 is TGTGCCAGCAGCGACCGGGGGTCGGCCAATCAGCCCCAGCATTTT. Its protein product is CASSDRGSANQPQHF.

The CDR3 coding sequence is TGCGCCAGCAGCCAAGATGAGCTCCGCGAGCAGTTCTTC. Protein product: CASSQDELREQFF. This chain joins TRBV4-3 and TRBJ2-1; D uncertain. CDR1 and CDR2 (germline): LGHNA, YSLEER. This CDR3 has 13 amino acids. The V gene lost 0 bases and the J gene lost 10 bases, with 10 bases spanning the gap.

This clonotype was seen a single time. One end of the junction does not line up with germline, which may come from a read error. The chain carries TRBV6-4 and TRBJ2-1, with 9 bases aligning to TRBD1. The CDR3 sequence is 16 residues long. Per germline, CDR1 MRHNA and CDR2 SNTAGT. The CDR3 reads CAGSLKGQGIPNEQFF. CDR3 in DNA: TGCGCCGGCAGCCTTAAGGGACAGGGAATACCCAATGAGCAGTTCTTC.

This clonotype has a count of ten or more. V usage is TRBV4-3 and J usage is TRBJ2-1, with 11 bases fitting TRBD2. The CDR3 sequence is 17 residues long. V was clipped by 0 bases and J by 6 bases; unmatched bases: 7. Germline lookup yields CDR1 LGHNA and CDR2 YSLEER. The CDR3 sequence is CASSQDSLLAGGNEQFF. The CDR3 region has the DNA TGCGCCAGCAGCCAAGATAGTTTGCTAGCGGGAGGCAATGAGCAGTTCTTC.

The chain joins TRBV7-2 to TRBJ2-3, with TRBD2 identical over 7 bases. Per germline, CDR1 SGHTA and CDR2 FQGNSA. The CDR3 contains 14 residues. The junction had 5 bases not matched to a gene; V was cut back by 6 bases and J by 2 bases. The CDR3: CASSPGGPTDTQYF. Here the CDR3 DNA reads TGTGCCAGCAGTCCGGGGGGACCCACAGATACGCAGTATTTT.

The gene calls are TRBV2 and TRBJ1-2; D is unresolved. Trimming pared 6 bases from V and 6 bases from J, leaving 14 bases between. The CDR3 sequence is 13 residues long. The germline gives CDR1 SNHLY, CDR2 FYNNEI. DNA of the CDR3: TGTGCCAGCAGGAACAACCAGAGGAATGGCTACACCTTC. Translated: CASRNNQRNGYTF.

V usage is TRBV11-1 and J usage is TRBJ2-1; possibly TRBD1 or TRBD2 for D (5 bases each). The CDR3 has 15 amino acids. From germline, CDR1 is SGHAT and CDR2 FQDESV (reference sequence). V was cut by 5 bases and J by 8 bases, with 19 bases left in between. CDR3 nucleotides: TGTGCCAGCAGCCCTATGCCGGGACCTCGGTATGAGCAGTTCTTC. Its protein is CASSPMPGPRYEQFF.

This clonotype was found a few times. The J gene is TRBJ2-1, the V gene TRBV28; D possibly matches TRBD1 or TRBD2 (7 bases each). Trimming took 6 bases from V and 14 from J, leaving 17 bases between them. CDR1 and CDR2 from the germline V gene are MDHEN and SYDVKM. This CDR3 region has 12 residues. Here the CDR3 DNA reads TGTGCCAGCAGAGAGCGGGACAGAAGAAAGTTCTTC. This translates into CASRERDRRKFF.

The V gene is TRBV4-2, the J gene TRBJ1-1; tentative D call: TRBD1 (5 bases). The V and J ends lost 0 bases and 4 bases respectively, with 6 bases between them. Germline V CDR1 and CDR2: LGHNA, YNFKEQ. This CDR3 is built from 13 residues. DNA of the CDR3: TGTGCCAGCAGCCAAGATGGGGGCACTGAAGCTTTCTTT. This translates into CASSQDGGTEAFF.

CDR3 loop: CSVSSGGLSEKLFF. CDR3 nucleotide sequence: TGCAGCGTTTCCTCAGGGGGTTTGAGTGAAAAACTGTTTTTT. This chain uses TRBV29-1 with TRBJ1-4; 7 bases match TRBD1. Trimming cost V 5 bases and J 7 bases; bases outside gene matches: 10. The CDR3 totals 14 residues. The germline V gene encodes CDR1 SQVTM and CDR2 ANQGSEA.

This rearrangement joins TRBV29-1 to TRBJ2-5; D may correspond to TRBD1 or TRBD2 (6 bases each). Germline CDR1 reads SQVTM; CDR2 reads ANQGSEA. Trimming stripped 1 base from V and 4 bases from J, with 16 bases between. The length of the CDR3 is 15 residues. CDR3 residues: CSVEGFAGTRETQYF. The CDR3 DNA reads TGCAGCGTTGAAGGCTTCGCGGGGACACGAGAGACCCAGTACTTC.

This chain uses TRBV7-2 with TRBJ1-3; 7 bases match TRBD1. This CDR3 comprises 16 residues. V lost 4 bases to trimming and J lost 0 bases; unmatched junction nucleotides: 6. Germline V lookup: CDR1 SGHTA, CDR2 FQGNSA. CDR3 DNA: TGTGCCAGCAGCTCATGGACAGGCGCCTCTGGAAACACCATATATTTT. Its translation: CASSSWTGASGNTIYF. Variable domain in full (rest from reference TRBV7-2 and TRBJ1-3): GAGVSQSPSNKVTEKGKDVELRCDPISGHTALYWYRQSLGQGLEFLIYFQGNSAPDKSGLPSDRFSAERTGGSVSTLTIQRTQQEDSAVYLCASSSWTGASGNTIYFGEGSWLTVV.

The table lists this clonotype with a few counts. The chain has TRBV6-5 and TRBJ2-1; D might be TRBD2 (6 bases). Germline loops: CDR1 MNHEY, CDR2 SVGAGI. With 0 bases removed from V and 5 bases from J, the gap between germline ends came to 8 bases. The CDR3 extends over 14 amino acids. The CDR3 nucleotides read TGTGCCAGCAGTTACTCGGAGGGAAACAATGAGCAGTTCTTC. It is translated as CASSYSEGNNEQFF.

This clonotype was observed a few times. The chain combines TRBV7-8 with TRBJ1-2; no firm D call. The CDR3 contains 15 residues. Trimming stripped 5 bases from V and 4 bases from J, with 17 bases between. Germline assignment: CDR1 SGHVS and CDR2 FQNEAQ. CDR3 sequence reads: CASSPYPGIFYGYTF. CDR3 bases: TGTGCCAGCAGCCCCTACCCGGGTATATTCTATGGCTACACCTTC.

The chain carries TRBV24-1 and TRBJ1-1; possibly TRBD1 for D (6 bases). The V end lost 7 bases, the J end lost 4 bases, and 12 bases lay between the germline ends. This CDR3 is built from 13 residues. CDR1 and CDR2 (germline): KGHDR, SFDVKD. The CDR3 is CATRQGRGTEAFF. CDR3 DNA sequence: TGTGCCACCAGACAGGGTCGGGGCACTGAAGCTTTCTTT.

This clonotype appeared a few times. The chain is built from TRBV11-1 and TRBJ2-3, with TRBD1 identical over 9 bases. In germline, CDR1 is SGHAT, CDR2 FQDESV (reference sequence). Trimming at V came to 2 bases and at J to 0 bases, leaving 12 bases not matched to a gene. This CDR3 comprises 19 residues. CDR3 residues: CASSLTGQGSRSSTDTQYF. CDR3 nucleotides: TGTGCCAGCAGCTTAACTGGACAGGGGTCTAGATCTAGCACAGATACGCAGTATTTT.

The chain is built from TRBV28 and TRBJ2-5, with 7 bases that match TRBD2. CDR1 and CDR2 (germline): MDHEN, SYDVKM. V lost 7 bases to trimming and J lost 11 bases; unmatched junction nucleotides: 19. The CDR3 is 15 residues long. The CDR3 spells CASIGEGPRGNEQYF. The CDR3 DNA follows: TGTGCCAGCATTGGGGAGGGGCCCCGAGGCAATGAGCAGTACTTC.

This clonotype was seen a few times. The chain links TRBV15 to TRBJ2-3, with 7 bases that match TRBD2. In germline, CDR1 is LNHNV, CDR2 YYDKDF (reference sequence). V gave up 3 bases and J gave up 5 bases; unmatched junction bases: 8. The CDR3 totals 15 residues. Written as DNA, the CDR3 is TGTGCCACCAGCAGCGTATCGGGGGGTGTAGATACGCAGTATTTT. Residues: CATSSVSGGVDTQYF. The entire variable domain, with the rest obtained from reference TRBV15 and TRBJ2-3, is as follows: DAMVIQNPRYQVTQFGKPVTLSCSQTLNHNVMYWYQQKSSQAPKLLFHYYDKDFNNEADTPDNFQSRRPNTSFCFLDIRSPGLGDTAMYLCATSSVSGGVDTQYFGPGTRLTVL.

Comment on this clonotype: An end of the junction does not agree with germline; a read error may underlie this. The chain uses TRBV10-2 and TRBJ2-5; 7 bases line up with TRBD2. CDR3 size: 16 residues. Germline lookup yields CDR1 WSHSY and CDR2 SAAADI. CDR3 residues: CTSSENGGGPGETQYF. CDR3 coding DNA: TGCACCAGCAGTGAGAACGGGGGAGGGCCGGGGGAGACCCAGTACTTC.

This chain joins TRBV10-3 and TRBJ2-1, with TRBD2 matching 7 bases. Germline assignment: CDR1 ENHRY and CDR2 SYGVKD. The CDR3 is made up of 13 amino acids. V lost 10 bases to trimming and J lost 2 bases; unmatched junction nucleotides: 5. As DNA, the CDR3 is TGTGCCACCAGCGGGGATCCCTACAATGAGCAGTTCTTC. Its protein is CATSGDPYNEQFF.

The chain combines TRBV24-1 with TRBJ2-3; a weak D match, TRBD2 (5 bases). CDR3 size: 14 residues. Germline V CDR1 and CDR2: KGHDR, SFDVKD. The V and J ends lost 2 bases and 6 bases respectively, with 11 bases between them. DNA of the CDR3: TGTGCCACCAGTGATTCTGATTGGAGGGATACGCAGTATTTT. Translated: CATSDSDWRDTQYF.

This clonotype was seen a few times. CDR3 sequence: CASSLYPSGAYEQYF. CDR3 nucleotides: TGTGCCAGCAGCTTGTATCCTAGCGGGGCCTACGAGCAGTACTTC. This sequence joins TRBV5-5 and TRBJ2-5, with 9 bases that match TRBD2. The end of the DNA aligns better with TRBJ2-7, so the J call may be wrong. Germline V gene data show CDR1 as SGHKS and CDR2 as YYEKEE (reference sequence). This CDR3 comprises 15 residues.

This clonotype was detected many times. The chain employs TRBV29-1 and TRBJ2-3; D is tentatively TRBD1 or TRBD2 (5 bases each). Trimming left V 6 bases short and J 6 bases short, with 16 bases between. The CDR3 is made up of 13 amino acids. CDR1 is SQVTM, CDR2 ANQGSEA, per germline. Here the CDR3 DNA reads TGCAGCGTGGCCGGGACGGCCTCGGATACGCAGTATTTT. It encodes CSVAGTASDTQYF.

The CDR3 sequence: CASSFPEGPETQYF. The CDR3, as DNA: TGTGCCAGCAGCTTTCCGGAGGGCCCTGAGACCCAGTACTTC. This chain connects TRBV7-9 to TRBJ2-5, with TRBD2 as a possible D gene (6 bases). The germline V gene encodes CDR1 SEHNR and CDR2 FQNEAQ (reference sequence). V was shortened by 3 bases and J by 5 bases, with 13 bases between the two germline ends. This CDR3 spans 14 amino acids.